These 14 T cell receptor beta chains share one sample of origin, sequenced in a study of T cells in Graves' hyperthyroidism and ophthalmopathy. The TCR beta CDR3 regions underwent amplification using RNA transcripts as the source. HTBI primers were employed in a first-round RT-PCR of the TCR CDR3. In TCRdb, the multiplex PCR reads were re-called with MiXCR into one record per CDR3 protein. The sample includes 480,000 or so distinct CDR3 sequences, roughly 45% seen only once; the top ten take 44%. What was sequenced was peripheral blood or thyroid tissue (not recorded which). The source of these receptors is an adult woman with Graves' disease, either hyperthyroidism or ophthalmopathy (not recorded which).

This chain joins TRBV29-1 and TRBJ1-5; perhaps TRBD1 as D (6 bases). The germline gives CDR1 SQVTM, CDR2 ANQGSEA. The CDR3 spans 15 residues. Here the CDR3 reads CSWTGGGFSNQPQHF. The CDR3 nucleotides are TGCAGTTGGACGGGGGGCGGCTTTAGCAATCAGCCCCAGCATTTT.

V and J are TRBV18 and TRBJ1-1; 7 bases align to TRBD1. The junction had 5 bases not matched to a gene; V was cut back by 3 bases and J by 1 base. Germline lookup yields CDR1 KGHSH and CDR2 LQKENI. The CDR3 length is 15 residues. The CDR3 sequence is CASSPDRPPNTEAFF. The DNA for the CDR3 is TGTGCCAGCTCACCGGACAGGCCGCCGAACACTGAAGCTTTCTTT. Drawing the rest from reference TRBV18 and TRBJ1-1, the complete variable domain is NAGVMQNPRHLVRRRGQEARLRCSPMKGHSHVYWYRQLPEEGLKFMVYLQKENIIDESGMPKERFSAEFPKEGPSILRIQQVVRGDSAAYFCASSPDRPPNTEAFFGQGTRLTVV.

The chain joins TRBV6-2 or TRBV6-3 to TRBJ2-5; 8 positions agree with TRBD1. The germline V gene encodes CDR1 MNHEY and CDR2 SVGEGT. Unmatched junction bases numbered 12, after V lost 2 bases and J lost 1 base. The CDR3 has 18 residues. The CDR3 loop reads CASSYPGQATYIQETQYF. The CDR3 region has the DNA TGTGCCAGCAGTTACCCGGGACAGGCCACCTACATCCAAGAGACCCAGTACTTC.

The rearrangement joins TRBV2 to TRBJ1-5; D gene unclear. The germline CDR1 and CDR2 sequences are SNHLY and FYNNEI. This CDR3 is built from 13 residues. V was clipped by 4 bases and J by 5 bases, with 9 bases between them. CDR3 nucleotides: TGTGCCAGCAGTGGCGGGATGTATCAGCCCCAGCATTTT. It specifies CASSGGMYQPQHF.

The chain recombines TRBV12-3 or TRBV12-4 with TRBJ2-7; perhaps TRBD2 as D (5 bases). This CDR3 is built from 12 residues. Trimming left V 7 bases short and J 4 bases short, with 11 bases between. The CDR3 loop reads CASKLRGYEQYF. CDR3 coding DNA: TGTGCCAGCAAGCTACGGGGATACGAGCAGTACTTC.

The chain recombines TRBV20-1 with TRBJ2-5; D gene uncertain. Germline V gene sequence: CDR1 DFQATT, CDR2 SNEGSKA (reference sequence). Trimming shortened V by 0 bases and J by 2 bases, and 13 bases separated the two germline ends. This CDR3 is built from 15 residues. The DNA of the CDR3 is TGCAGTGCTAGAGATGTGGAGATAGGGCAAGAGACCCAGTACTTC. Residues: CSARDVEIGQETQYF.

About this clonotype: This sequence may be a read error, since a much larger clone differs from it by one base. V usage is TRBV2 and J usage is TRBJ1-4; D remains ambiguous. Germline V CDR1 and CDR2: SNHLY, FYNNEI. The CDR3 is 13 residues long. Written as DNA, the CDR3 is TGTGCCAGCACCTTAGAAACTAATGGAAAACTGTTTTTT. Its protein is CASTLETNGKLFF.

The rearrangement links TRBV29-1 to TRBJ2-5; D gene unclear. Germline CDR1 and CDR2: SQVTM and ANQGSEA. With 2 bases removed from V and 1 base from J, the gap between germline ends came to 8 bases. The CDR3 has 13 amino acids. CDR3: CSVEPTVQETQYF. DNA for the CDR3: TGCAGCGTTGAACCCACAGTCCAAGAGACCCAGTACTTC.

This chain joins TRBV15 and TRBJ2-2; D gene ambiguous. V was pared by 1 base and J by 8 bases, with 14 bases between. CDR3 size: 15 residues. In germline, CDR1 is LNHNV, CDR2 YYDKDF (reference sequence). Written as DNA, the CDR3 is TGTGCCACCAGCAGAGTAGACCGGGTGATGGGGGAGCTGTTTTTT. Translating it yields CATSRVDRVMGELFF.

This clonotype has at least ten counts. J is TRBJ1-2 and V is TRBV7-2; maybe TRBD1 (6 bases). The germline V and J ends were trimmed by 5 bases and 5 bases, with 18 bases remaining between them. Germline CDR1 reads SGHTA; CDR2 reads FQGNSA. The CDR3 has 15 residues. CDR3 in amino acids: CASSPPGGRGYGYTF. The DNA of the CDR3 is TGTGCCAGCAGCCCGCCTGGGGGGCGCGGGTATGGCTACACCTTC. Full variable domain (missing parts from reference TRBV7-2 and TRBJ1-2): GAGVSQSPSNKVTEKGKDVELRCDPISGHTALYWYRQSLGQGLEFLIYFQGNSAPDKSGLPSDRFSAERTGGSVSTLTIQRTQQEDSAVYLCASSPPGGRGYGYTFGSGTRLTVV.

The rearrangement uses TRBV7-3 and TRBJ1-5, with D perhaps TRBD1 (6 bases). There are 13 residues in the CDR3. Trimming removed 1 base from V and 11 bases from J, with 12 bases in between. Per the germline V gene, CDR1 is SGHTA and CDR2 is FQGTGA. CDR3 region: CASSLRGLETQHF. As DNA, the CDR3 is TGTGCCAGCAGCTTAAGGGGGCTAGAGACCCAGCATTTT.

This chain uses TRBV14 with TRBJ1-2; D is perhaps TRBD1 (5 bases). Germline lookup yields CDR1 SGHDN and CDR2 FVKESK. Trimming pared 4 bases from V and 2 bases from J, leaving 11 bases between. The CDR3 sequence is 14 residues long. For the CDR3, the DNA is TGTGCCAGCAGCCCAACAAACAGGAACTATGGCTACACCTTC. Its translation is CASSPTNRNYGYTF.

The gene calls are TRBV19 and TRBJ1-2; D gene ambiguous. There are 13 residues in the CDR3. From germline, CDR1 is LNHDA and CDR2 SQIVND (reference sequence). V shed 6 bases and J shed 4 bases, with 12 bases lying between them. The CDR3 loop is CASRNTVGYGYTF. The CDR3 coding sequence is TGTGCCAGTAGGAACACCGTGGGCTATGGCTACACCTTC.

This chain links TRBV20-1 with TRBJ2-2; D is unresolved. The CDR3 covers 14 residues. Germline lookup yields CDR1 DFQATT and CDR2 SNEGSKA (reference sequence). V shed 5 bases and J shed 3 bases, with 13 bases lying between them. CDR3: CSACPTQDTGELFF. CDR3 in DNA: TGCAGTGCTTGCCCAACGCAGGACACCGGGGAGCTGTTTTTT.